The sequence of this TCR beta chain was determined in a study of OX40 agonist ivuxolimab in advanced cancers. About the research overall: Among those treated, three patients had partial responses, one with hepatocellular carcinoma and two with cutaneous melanoma.

TCRdb's copy holds only in-frame clones and misses some; the assay was immunoSEQ multiplex PCR. The data show approximately 52,000 clones, nearly 85% seen once. Germline-derived CDR1 and CDR2 are SGHTA and FQGTGA. The CDR3 length is 14 residues. V gave up 5 bases and J gave up 5 bases, with 14 bases separating them. The chain combines TRBV7-3 with TRBJ2-3; D uncertain. The TCR originated in an adult with an advanced solid tumor such as melanoma, head and neck, liver or kidney cancer. The sequenced sample was CD4+ or CD8+ T cells sorted from blood, obtained in a trial of the OX40 agonist ivuxolimab. CDR3 nucleotides: TGTGCCAGCAGCCTCGGTCTTAGTGGAGATACGCAGTATTTT. This encodes CASSLGLSGDTQYF.